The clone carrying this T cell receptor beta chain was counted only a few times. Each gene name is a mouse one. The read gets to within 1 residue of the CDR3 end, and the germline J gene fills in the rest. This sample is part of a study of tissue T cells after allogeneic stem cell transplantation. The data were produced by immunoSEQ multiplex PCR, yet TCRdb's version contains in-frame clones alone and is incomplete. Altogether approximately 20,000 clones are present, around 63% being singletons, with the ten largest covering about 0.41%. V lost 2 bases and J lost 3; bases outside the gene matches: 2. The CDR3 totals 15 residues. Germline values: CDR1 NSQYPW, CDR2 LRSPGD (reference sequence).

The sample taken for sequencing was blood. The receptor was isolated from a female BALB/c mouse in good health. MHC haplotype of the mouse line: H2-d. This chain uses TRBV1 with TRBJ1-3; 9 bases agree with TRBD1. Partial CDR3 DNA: TGCACCTGCAGTGCAACGGACAGGGGTGGAAATACGCTCTAT. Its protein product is CTCSATDRGGNTLY. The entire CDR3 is CTCSATDRGGNTLYF.